One sample yielded the 2 T cell receptor beta chains listed below, sequenced in a study of PD-L1 blockade in urothelial cancer. This sample's time point: pretreatment peripheral blood. Measured with immunoSEQ multiplex PCR; TCRdb has only the in-frame clones, and not every one. The repertoire consists of about 52,000 clones, with 84% occurring once and the leading ten covering 1% to 1.5%. Sequencing used PBMCs, obtained around atezolizumab (anti-PD-L1) treatment. The source of these receptors is a man between 45 and 60 years old with urothelial cancer.

The chain is built from TRBV7-6 and TRBJ2-5; TRBD1 is a possible D gene (6 bases). Trimming took 4 bases from V and 3 from J, leaving 18 bases between them. This CDR3 is 16 amino acids long. The germline CDR1 and CDR2 sequences are SGHVS and FNYEAQ. CDR3: CASSSPWGRSKETQYF. The CDR3 nucleotides read TGTGCCAGCAGCTCCCCGTGGGGGCGATCGAAAGAGACCCAGTACTTC. The full variable domain, in which reference TRBV7-6 and TRBJ2-5 provide the parts outside the CDR3, is GAGVSQSPRYKVTKRGQDVALRCDPISGHVSLYWYRQALGQGPEFLTYFNYEAQQDKSGLPNDRFSAERPEGSISTLTIQRTEQRDSAMYRCASSSPWGRSKETQYFGPGTRLLVL.

The V call is TRBV7-8, the J call TRBJ2-7; D perhaps matches TRBD1 (7 bases). Germline assignment: CDR1 SGHVS and CDR2 FQNEAQ. CDR3 length: 18 amino acids. The V end lost 5 bases, the J end lost 2 bases, and 25 bases lay between the germline ends. The CDR3 DNA sequence: TGTGCCAGCAGCGGAAAGAGATCGGGGGACAGACCCACCTACGAGCAGTACTTC. Its protein product is CASSGKRSGDRPTYEQYF.